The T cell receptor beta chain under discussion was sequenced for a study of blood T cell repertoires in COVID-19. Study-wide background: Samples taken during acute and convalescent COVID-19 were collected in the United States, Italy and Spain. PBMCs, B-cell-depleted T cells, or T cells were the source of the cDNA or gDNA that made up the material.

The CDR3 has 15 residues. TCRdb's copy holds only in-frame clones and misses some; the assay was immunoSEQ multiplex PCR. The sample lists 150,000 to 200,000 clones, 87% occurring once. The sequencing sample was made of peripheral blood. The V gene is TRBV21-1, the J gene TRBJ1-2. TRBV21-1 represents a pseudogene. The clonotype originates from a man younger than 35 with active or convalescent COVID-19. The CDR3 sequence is CASSKVLFFNYGYTF. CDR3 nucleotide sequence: TGTGCCAGCAGCAAAGTACTCTTCTTTAACTATGGCTACACCTTC.